The next 29 T cell receptor beta chains were all read from a single sample in a study of blood T cell repertoires in COVID-19. Produced via immunoSEQ multiplex PCR; TCRdb's table is partial and in-frame only. The sample contains over 200,000 clones, roughly 87% of which appear only once. The specimen sequenced was peripheral blood. These receptors all stem from a man in his forties with active or convalescent COVID-19.

The chain joins TRBV7-3 to TRBJ1-1, with D possibly matching TRBD1 (6 bases). The CDR3 runs 13 residues. Trimming took off 5 bases at V and 4 bases at J, with 11 bases between the two ends. The V gene's germline CDR1 is SGHTA and CDR2 FQGTGA. The CDR3 region is CASSPSRGTEAFF. The CDR3 DNA sequence: TGTGCCAGCAGCCCCTCCAGGGGCACTGAAGCTTTCTTT.

The chain couples TRBV25-1 to TRBJ1-2; no reliable D call. CDR1 is MGHDK and CDR2 is SYGVNS in the germline V gene. The CDR3 has 14 residues. The V gene lost 8 bases and the J gene lost 8 bases, with 21 bases spanning the gap. The CDR3 here is CASGGLNQASGYTF. As DNA, the CDR3 is TGTGCCAGCGGAGGACTCAACCAAGCCTCCGGCTACACCTTC.

The chain couples TRBV11-2 to TRBJ2-2; D gene ambiguous. The CDR3 totals 13 residues. The germline V and J ends were trimmed by 3 bases and 5 bases, with 7 bases remaining between them. In germline, CDR1 is SGHAT, CDR2 FQNNGV. CDR3 sequence: CASSFKSTGELFF. The CDR3 DNA reads TGTGCCAGCAGCTTTAAATCGACCGGGGAGCTGTTTTTT.

This chain joins TRBV9 and TRBJ1-6; D gene unclear. V dropped 0 bases and J dropped 7 bases, with 8 bases sitting between them. The CDR3 has 14 residues. Germline CDR1 reads SGDLS; CDR2 reads YYNGEE. The CDR3 region is CASSVVGSNSPLHF. As DNA, the CDR3 is TGTGCCAGCAGCGTAGTGGGCAGCAATTCACCCCTCCACTTT.

The chain recombines TRBV5-5 with TRBJ2-1, with a tentative D call TRBD1 (6 bases). The germline gives CDR1 SGHKS, CDR2 YYEKEE (reference sequence). The germline V and J ends were trimmed by 2 bases and 6 bases, with 9 bases remaining between them. This CDR3 region has 13 residues. CDR3 nucleotides: TGTGCCAGCAGCTTTACAGGGTTCAATGAGCAGTTCTTC. Translation gives CASSFTGFNEQFF.

The J gene is TRBJ2-1, the V gene TRBV2, with D possibly matching TRBD2 (6 bases). Germline V gene sequence: CDR1 SNHLY, CDR2 FYNNEI. V was cut by 9 bases and J by 0 bases, with 12 bases left in between. This CDR3 is 14 amino acids long. CDR3 amino acids: CASGLAVSYNEQFF. The CDR3 region has the DNA TGTGCCAGTGGATTAGCGGTCTCCTACAATGAGCAGTTCTTC.

This clone has a handful of counts. The rearrangement links TRBV30 to TRBJ1-2; D is undetermined. The CDR3 is 14 residues long. The germline CDR1 and CDR2 sequences are GTSNPN and SVGIG (reference sequence). Trimming removed 2 bases from V and 4 bases from J, with 14 bases in between. This CDR3 reads CAWSPPPGVYGYTF. For the CDR3, the DNA is TGTGCCTGGAGTCCGCCGCCCGGGGTCTATGGCTACACCTTC.

V gene TRBV28 combines with J gene TRBJ2-7; no clear D. Trimming removed 5 bases at V and 3 bases at J, with 8 bases between. Per germline, CDR1 MDHEN and CDR2 SYDVKM. This CDR3 is built from 12 residues. CDR3: CASSRSFYEQYF. The CDR3 nucleotides are TGTGCCAGCAGTCGAAGCTTCTACGAGCAGTACTTC. Drawing the rest from reference TRBV28 and TRBJ2-7, the complete variable domain is DVKVTQSSRYLVKRTGEKVFLECVQDMDHENMFWYRQDPGLGLRLIYFSYDVKMKEKGDIPEGYSVSREKKERFSLILESASTNQTSMYLCASSRSFYEQYFGPGTRLTVT.

The chain employs TRBV27 and TRBJ2-7; D is ambiguous. Germline V gene data show CDR1 as MNHEY and CDR2 as SMNVEV (reference sequence). This CDR3 has 14 amino acids. V gave up 0 bases and J gave up 3 bases, with 9 bases separating them. The CDR3 DNA is TGTGCCAGCAGTTTATCGAACACCGACTACGAGCAGTACTTC. This gives the protein CASSLSNTDYEQYF.

V usage is TRBV24-1 and J usage is TRBJ2-5; 7 nucleotides align to TRBD1. Germline CDR1 KGHDR, CDR2 SFDVKD. The CDR3 runs 15 residues. Germline trimming cut 3 bases from V and 1 base from J; bases unmatched to any gene: 4. As DNA, the CDR3 is TGTGCCACCAGTGATGGAGGACAGGTCCAAGAGACCCAGTACTTC. This translates into CATSDGGQVQETQYF.

This sequence joins TRBV19 and TRBJ1-4, with 10 bases identical to TRBD1. Germline V gives CDR1 LNHDA, CDR2 SQIVND (reference sequence). J was trimmed by 10 bases and V by 5 bases; bases with no gene match: 16. This CDR3 has 17 residues. This CDR3 is CASSHPRQGAASGKLFF. As DNA, the CDR3 is TGTGCCAGTAGTCATCCCCGACAGGGGGCCGCTTCTGGAAAACTGTTTTTT.

The chain links TRBV4-1 to TRBJ2-7, with TRBD1 matching 8 bases. Germline CDR1 is MGHRA and CDR2 is YSYEKL. Trimming cost V 0 bases and J 2 bases; bases outside gene matches: 6. CDR3 size: 16 residues. The CDR3, as DNA: TGCGCCAGCAGCCAAGACGACAGGGGAAACCCCTACGAGCAGTACTTC. Its translation is CASSQDDRGNPYEQYF.

In this sample, this clone turned up a few times. The chain combines TRBV19 with TRBJ1-2, with D perhaps matching TRBD1 (5 bases). Trimming took 9 bases from V and 0 from J, leaving 14 bases between them. CDR3 length equals 14 residues. The germline gives CDR1 LNHDA, CDR2 SQIVND (reference sequence). CDR3 protein: CASQPRAANYGYTF. CDR3 DNA: TGTGCCAGCCAGCCCAGGGCCGCTAACTATGGCTACACCTTC. Looking up the rest from reference TRBV19 and TRBJ1-2 gives the full variable domain: DGGITQSPKYLFRKEGQNVTLSCEQNLNHDAMYWYRQDPGQGLRLIYYSQIVNDFQKGDIAEGYSVSREKKESFPLTVTSAQKNPTAFYLCASQPRAANYGYTFGSGTRLTVV.

V is TRBV30 and J is TRBJ2-7, with D tentatively TRBD2 (6 bases). CDR1 is GTSNPN and CDR2 is SVGIG in the germline V gene (reference sequence). V was cut by 3 bases and J by 0 bases, with 15 bases left in between. CDR3 length equals 15 residues. In nucleotides, the CDR3 is TGTGCCTGGAGCGCCGGGGACTTCAGCTCCTACGAGCAGTACTTC. Translation gives CAWSAGDFSSYEQYF.

The chain employs TRBV5-4 and TRBJ2-7, with D possibly matching TRBD1 (6 bases). The V gene lost 4 bases and the J gene lost 3 bases, with 14 bases spanning the gap. Germline values: CDR1 SGHNT, CDR2 YYREEE (reference sequence). The CDR3 has 14 residues. The CDR3 bases are TGTGCCAGCAGCCCTGCAGGGGAAAGCTACGAGCAGTACTTC. It yields the protein CASSPAGESYEQYF.

A single count supports this clone. The V gene is TRBV5-6, the J gene TRBJ2-7; the match to TRBD1 covers 9 bases. The CDR3 contains 15 residues. The V gene's germline CDR1 is SGHDT and CDR2 YYEEEE. The V segment lost 4 bases and the J segment 5 bases; nucleotides outside the gene matches: 10. The CDR3 coding sequence is TGTGCCAGCAGCCCCCCCCGGGACAGGGTTCACGAGCAGTACTTC. This translates into CASSPPRDRVHEQYF.

The rearrangement uses TRBV5-1 and TRBJ1-1; 9 bases fit TRBD1. The V and J ends lost 0 bases and 6 bases, in that order; junction bases with no gene match: 33. CDR3 size: 24 residues. Per the germline V gene, CDR1 is SGHRS and CDR2 is YFSETQ. The DNA for the CDR3 is TGCGCCAGCAGCTTGGTAACCATACCGGGACAGGGTCTTCGACCACATCTTTACGACGCTGAAGCTTTCTTT. Its translation is CASSLVTIPGQGLRPHLYDAEAFF.

This clone was observed a handful of times. The chain is built from TRBV11-2 and TRBJ2-7; 8 positions match TRBD1. The CDR3 runs to 14 residues. The germline V gene encodes CDR1 SGHAT and CDR2 FQNNGV. J gave up 6 bases and V 1 base, and 5 bases lay outside the gene matches. The CDR3 sequence is CASSLGVTGGEQYF. The CDR3 nucleotides are TGTGCCAGCAGCTTAGGAGTAACAGGGGGCGAGCAGTACTTC.

The chain joins TRBV9 to TRBJ2-7, with 8 bases identical to TRBD2. With V trimmed by 0 bases and J by 7 bases, 21 bases remained unmatched. Germline-derived CDR1 and CDR2 are SGDLS and YYNGEE. CDR3 length equals 19 residues. CDR3 coding DNA: TGTGCCAGCAGCGTAGTCCCTAGCGGGCAAGGTGCCCCCCAGGAAGAGCAGTACTTC. This codes for CASSVVPSGQGAPQEEQYF.

The V gene is TRBV27, the J gene TRBJ1-3; D remains ambiguous. This CDR3 has 13 amino acids. The germline gives CDR1 MNHEY, CDR2 SMNVEV (reference sequence). Trimming shortened V by 6 bases and J by 4 bases, and 10 bases separated the two germline ends. The CDR3 loop reads CASRGLEGNTIYF. The CDR3 DNA is TGTGCCAGCAGGGGCCTGGAAGGAAACACCATATATTTT.

The rearrangement joins TRBV6-6 to TRBJ2-2; 7 bases line up with TRBD2. With V trimmed by 4 bases and J by 0 bases, 2 bases remained unmatched. Germline loops: CDR1 MNHNY, CDR2 SVGAGI (reference sequence). This CDR3 spans 15 amino acids. The CDR3 is CASSWLAANTGELFF. Written as DNA, the CDR3 is TGTGCCAGCAGTTGGCTAGCGGCGAACACCGGGGAGCTGTTTTTT.

The CDR3 bases are TGTGCCAGCAGCGTTGGGAGAAGCACAGATACGCAGTATTTT. Protein product: CASSVGRSTDTQYF. The genes are TRBV9 and TRBJ2-3, with D maybe TRBD2 (5 bases). This CDR3 contains 14 residues. The germline V gene encodes CDR1 SGDLS and CDR2 YYNGEE. V was shortened by 2 bases and J by 0 bases, with 7 bases between the two germline ends.

This sequence joins TRBV6-4 and TRBJ1-2; D may be TRBD1 (6 bases). Germline CDR1 and CDR2: MRHNA and SNTAGT. V dropped 0 bases and J dropped 3 bases, with 11 bases sitting between them. The CDR3 is 15 residues long. The CDR3 protein is CASSDSGQTYYGYTF. Written as DNA, the CDR3 is TGTGCCAGCAGTGACTCCGGACAGACCTACTATGGCTACACCTTC.

A note on this clone: Relative to the germline gene, one junction end is altered; a read error may explain this. The gene calls are TRBV3-1 (or the pseudogene TRBV3-2) and TRBJ1-2, with D unclear. CDR1 and CDR2 (germline): LGHDT, YNNKEL (reference sequence). The CDR3 is 11 amino acids. DNA for the CDR3: TGTGCCAGCAGCCAAGATAGAGGAGTTTCATTC. Translated, it gives CASSQDRGVSF.

On this clone: This CDR3 is also generated by other DNA sequences in the sample. The V gene is TRBV9, the J gene TRBJ2-1, with TRBD2 matching 8 bases. CDR1 is SGDLS, CDR2 YYNGEE, per germline. With V trimmed by 1 base and J by 0 bases, 3 bases remained unmatched. The length of the CDR3 is 16 residues. CDR3 coding DNA: TGTGCCAGCAGCGTATTAGCGGGGAGCTCCTACAATGAGCAGTTCTTC. It codes for CASSVLAGSSYNEQFF. Using reference TRBV9 and TRBJ2-1 for the parts outside the CDR3, the full variable domain is DSGVTQTPKHLITATGQRVTLRCSPRSGDLSVYWYQQSLDQGLQFLIQYYNGEERAKGNILERFSAQQFPDLHSELNLSSLELGDSALYFCASSVLAGSSYNEQFFGPGTRLTVL.

V gene TRBV30 combines with J gene TRBJ1-5; possible D gene TRBD1, 5 bases. The CDR3 has 16 amino acids. V lost 2 bases, J lost 0 bases, and 14 bases lay in between. Germline CDR1 and CDR2: GTSNPN and SVGIG (reference sequence). CDR3 in amino acids: CAWSRGGILSNQPQHF. The CDR3 DNA is TGTGCCTGGAGTCGGGGGGGAATTCTTAGCAATCAGCCCCAGCATTTT.

The V gene is TRBV30, the J gene TRBJ1-5, with TRBD1 as a possible D gene (5 bases). V dropped 0 bases and J dropped 4 bases, with 7 bases sitting between them. In germline, CDR1 is GTSNPN, CDR2 SVGIG (reference sequence). This CDR3 is built from 13 residues. The CDR3 spells CAWSVQENQPQHF. The DNA for the CDR3 is TGTGCCTGGAGTGTACAGGAAAATCAGCCCCAGCATTTT.

The V gene is TRBV28, the J gene TRBJ1-1, with D tentatively TRBD1 (5 bases). The V gene's germline CDR1 is MDHEN and CDR2 SYDVKM. With 6 bases removed from V and 3 bases from J, the gap between germline ends came to 11 bases. The CDR3 contains 13 residues. In DNA, the CDR3 is TGTGCCAGCAGCCAGGTAGGGGACACTGAAGCTTTCTTT. It specifies CASSQVGDTEAFF.

The J gene is TRBJ2-2, the V gene TRBV19, with 8 positions matching TRBD1. V gave up 3 bases and J gave up 5 bases; unmatched junction bases: 8. The germline V gene has CDR1 LNHDA and CDR2 SQIVND (reference sequence). CDR3 length: 16 amino acids. The CDR3 coding sequence is TGTGCCAGTAGTATCTGGCAGGGGGCTTATACCGGGGAGCTGTTTTTT. Translated, it gives CASSIWQGAYTGELFF.